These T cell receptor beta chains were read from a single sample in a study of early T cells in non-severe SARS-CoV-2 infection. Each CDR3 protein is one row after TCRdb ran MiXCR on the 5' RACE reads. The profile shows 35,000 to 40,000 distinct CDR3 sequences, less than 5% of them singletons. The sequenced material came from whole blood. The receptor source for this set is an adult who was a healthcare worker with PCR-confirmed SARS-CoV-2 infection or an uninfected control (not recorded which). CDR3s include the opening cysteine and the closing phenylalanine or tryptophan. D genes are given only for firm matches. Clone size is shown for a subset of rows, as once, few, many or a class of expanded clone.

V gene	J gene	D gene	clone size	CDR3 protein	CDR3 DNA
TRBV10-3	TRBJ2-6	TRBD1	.	CAISKPGQGVSGANVLTF	TGTGCCATCAGTAAGCCGGGACAGGGGGTCTCTGGGGCCAACGTCCTGACTTTC
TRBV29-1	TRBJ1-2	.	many	CSVEPQDNYGYTF	TGCAGCGTTGAACCGCAGGATAACTATGGCTACACCTTC
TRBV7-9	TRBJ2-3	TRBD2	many	CASSLPPSGGKGDTQYF	TGTGCCAGCAGCTTACCCCCTTCGGGAGGCAAAGGGGATACGCAGTATTTT
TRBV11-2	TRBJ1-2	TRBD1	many	CASSSGTAYGYTF	TGTGCCAGCAGCTCCGGGACAGCTTATGGCTACACCTTC
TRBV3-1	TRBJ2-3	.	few	CASSQLRGGSGDTQYF	TGTGCCAGCAGCCAACTCAGGGGCGGGAGCGGGGATACGCAGTATTTT
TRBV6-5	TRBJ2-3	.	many	CASSYEGYTDTQYF	TGTGCCAGCAGTTACGAGGGGTACACAGATACGCAGTATTTT
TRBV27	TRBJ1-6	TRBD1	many	CASSLTASTGRSPLHF	TGTGCCAGCAGTTTGACCGCATCGACAGGGAGATCACCCCTCCACTTT
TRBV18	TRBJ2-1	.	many	CASSNRDKTYNEQFF	TGTGCCAGCTCAAATCGGGACAAAACCTACAATGAGCAGTTCTTC
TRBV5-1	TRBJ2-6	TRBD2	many	CASSLVLVAGSSGANVLTF	TGCGCCAGCAGCTTGGTATTAGTAGCGGGTAGCTCTGGGGCCAACGTCCTGACTTTC
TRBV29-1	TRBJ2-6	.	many	CSVEDQELGANVLTF	TGCAGCGTTGAAGATCAGGAACTTGGGGCCAACGTCCTGACTTTC
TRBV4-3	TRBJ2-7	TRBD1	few	CASSQGQGANSYEQYF	TGCGCCAGCAGCCAAGGACAGGGGGCTAACTCCTACGAGCAGTACTTC
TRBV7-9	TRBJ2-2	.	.	CATSPGPGELFF	TGTGCCACCTCCCCAGGGCCCGGGGAGCTGTTTTTT
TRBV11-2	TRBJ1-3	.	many	CASSLDRGSGNTIYF	TGTGCCAGCAGCTTAGATCGGGGCTCTGGAAACACCATATATTTT
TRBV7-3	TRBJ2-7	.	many	CASSPGAGRSYEQYF	TGTGCCAGCAGTCCAGGGGCGGGAAGATCCTACGAGCAGTACTTC
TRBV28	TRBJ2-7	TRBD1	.	CASSVGQGPSYEQYF	TGTGCCAGCAGCGTGGGACAGGGGCCCTCCTACGAGCAGTACTTC
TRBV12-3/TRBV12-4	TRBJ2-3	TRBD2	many	CASSSPAAGETDTQYF	TGTGCCAGCAGTTCCCCCGCTGCGGGAGAGACAGATACGCAGTATTTT
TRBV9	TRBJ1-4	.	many	CASSVNSNEKLFF	TGTGCCAGCAGCGTTAACAGCAATGAAAAACTGTTTTTT
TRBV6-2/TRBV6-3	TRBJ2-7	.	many	CASKFGWGDEQYF	TGTGCCAGCAAATTCGGCTGGGGGGACGAGCAGTACTTC
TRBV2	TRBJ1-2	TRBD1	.	CASSELGQSTNYGYTF	TGTGCCAGCAGTGAGCTGGGACAGTCGACTAACTATGGCTACACCTTC
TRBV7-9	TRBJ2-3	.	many	CASRRESDTQYF	TGTGCCAGCAGGCGGGAATCAGATACGCAGTATTTT
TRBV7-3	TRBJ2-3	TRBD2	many	CASSEGLAIDTQYF	TGTGCCAGCAGCGAGGGACTAGCCATAGATACGCAGTATTTT
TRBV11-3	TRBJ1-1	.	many	CASSLGVNTEAFF	TGTGCCAGCAGCTTAGGAGTGAACACTGAAGCTTTCTTT